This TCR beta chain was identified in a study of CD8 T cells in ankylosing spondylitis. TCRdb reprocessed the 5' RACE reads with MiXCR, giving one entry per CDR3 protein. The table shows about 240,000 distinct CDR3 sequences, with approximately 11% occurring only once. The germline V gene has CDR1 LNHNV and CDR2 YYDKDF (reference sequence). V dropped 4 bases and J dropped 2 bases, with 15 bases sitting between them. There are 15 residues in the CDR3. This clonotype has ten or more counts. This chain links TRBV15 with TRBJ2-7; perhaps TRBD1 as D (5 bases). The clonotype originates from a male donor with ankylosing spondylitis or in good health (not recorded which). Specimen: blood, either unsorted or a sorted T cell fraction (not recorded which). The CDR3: CATSTRDSSAYEQYF. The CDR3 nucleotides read TGTGCCACCAGCACCCGAGACAGTTCTGCCTACGAGCAGTACTTC. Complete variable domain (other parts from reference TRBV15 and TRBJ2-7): DAMVIQNPRYQVTQFGKPVTLSCSQTLNHNVMYWYQQKSSQAPKLLFHYYDKDFNNEADTPDNFQSRRPNTSFCFLDIRSPGLGDTAMYLCATSTRDSSAYEQYFGPGTRLTVT.